The clone carrying this T cell receptor beta chain has more than one count but fewer than ten. Possible read error: a much larger clone is one base away. The data are from a study of blood T cells in healthy people across ages. This CDR3 has 15 residues. J lost 7 bases, V lost 5 bases, and 6 bases had no gene match. CDR1 is MGHDK and CDR2 is SYGVNS in the germline V gene. Then a second PCR, running about 6 to 12 cycles, was carried out with a sample-barcoded 5' primer and a J-beta primer mix. TCRdb re-derived calls from the 5' RACE reads in MiXCR, one entry per CDR3 protein. In the table there are more than 800,000 distinct CDR3 sequences, 29% of which are singletons.

The TCR originated in a woman of 80 years or more in good health. This chain uses TRBV25-1 with TRBJ1-6, with 9 bases that match TRBD1. Input material: blood. CDR3 residues: CASSKFGTGNSPLHF. DNA for the CDR3: TGTGCCAGCAGTAAATTCGGGACAGGGAATTCACCCCTCCACTTT.